The clone carrying this T cell receptor beta chain was seen many times. Its antigen remains unidentified. Breast cancer patients provided tissue from their axillary draining lymph nodes. Each CDR3 protein is one row after TCRdb ran MiXCR on the multiplex PCR reads. The repertoire holds approximately 170,000 distinct CDR3 sequences, with around a third as singletons. This sample was taken from a study of breast tumors, draining lymph nodes, adjacent tissues. V was cut by 2 bases and J by 7 bases, with 3 bases left in between. The CDR3 loop spans 10 amino acids. Germline values: CDR1 MNHNY, CDR2 SVGAGI (reference sequence). Study-level points and caveats: Tumor TCR diversity was below lymph nodes but above nontumor tissue. Tumor T cell lymph node origin was a supported hypothesis, not proven. Findings are consistent with lymph node origin and intratumoral expansion of most tumor T cells. Luminal-like breast cancer showed significantly greater tumor-nontumor repertoire similarity than basal-like breast cancer did.

The sequenced sample consisted of axillary lymph node tissue. The clonotype comes from a female donor with breast cancer. Some clones in this sample may be carry-over from other donors' samples. V and J are TRBV6-6 and TRBJ2-7; no clear D gene. CDR3 sequence: CASSYEEQYF. The CDR3 DNA sequence: TGTGCCAGCAGTTACGAAGAGCAGTACTTC.